This T cell receptor beta chain was documented in a study of blood T cell repertoires in COVID-19. CDR3 size: 14 residues. Trimming took 7 bases from V and 4 from J; bases not matched to a gene: 4. Germline values: CDR1 KGHDR, CDR2 SFDVKD. Produced via immunoSEQ multiplex PCR; TCRdb's table is partial and in-frame only. This table holds a few hundred thousand clones, roughly 86% found once. The sequence came from a woman in her fifties or sixties who had recovered from COVID-19. V is TRBV24-1 and J is TRBJ1-4, with 8 bases fitting TRBD1. The specimen was PBMCs or T cells enriched from blood (not recorded which). The CDR3 DNA reads as TGTGCCACCAGCGGGACAGGAAGTAATGAAAAACTGTTTTTT. This translates into CATSGTGSNEKLFF.